This T cell receptor (beta chain) was obtained from a study of blood T cell repertoires in COVID-19. Looking at the study overall: T cells, B-cell-depleted T cells, or PBMCs provided the cDNA or gDNA that served as material.

This CDR3 contains 14 residues. Trimming took 7 bases from V and 4 from J; bases not matched to a gene: 5. CDR1 LNHDA and CDR2 SQIVND come from the germline V gene (reference sequence). TCRdb keeps only in-frame clones here, not all; method: immunoSEQ multiplex PCR. Found here are hundreds of thousands of clones, 70% to 90% of them singletons; the top ten hold approximately 12%. Sequencing was carried out using peripheral blood. The V gene is TRBV19, the J gene TRBJ1-5, with 9 bases matching TRBD1. The TCR comes from a woman under 30 who had recovered from COVID-19. The CDR3 DNA follows: TGTGCCAGTACCCCCGGGACAGGGAATCAGCCCCAGCATTTT. This codes for CASTPGTGNQPQHF.